The clone carrying this TCR beta chain was recorded at least ten times. The data belong to a study of T cells in Graves' hyperthyroidism and ophthalmopathy. Amplified TCR beta CDR3 regions came from RNA transcripts. HTBI primers drove first-round RT-PCR of the TCR CDR3. TCRdb used MiXCR to reprocess the multiplex PCR reads, holding one entry per CDR3 protein. Among under 350,000 distinct CDR3 sequences listed, around 20% were seen once. The CDR3 runs to 16 residues. CDR1 is SGHNT and CDR2 is YENEEA in the germline V gene. Deletions cut 2 bases from V and 5 bases from J, with 18 bases between. The sequence derives from a woman in her fifties or sixties with Graves' hyperthyroidism. Input material: blood. The chain recombines TRBV11-3 with TRBJ1-1; D gene unclear. Here the CDR3 DNA reads TGTGCCAGCAGCTTAATGTCTATAGGGCATCGGACTGAAGCTTTCTTT. This codes for CASSLMSIGHRTEAFF. Filled out from reference TRBV11-3 and TRBJ1-1, the complete variable domain reads EAGVVQSPRYKIIEKKQPVAFWCNPISGHNTLYWYLQNLGQGPELLIRYENEEAVDDSQLPKDRFSAERLKGVDSTLKIQPAELGDSAVYLCASSLMSIGHRTEAFFGQGTRLTVV.